This TCR beta chain was sequenced during a study of shared clonotypes between healthy human individuals. TCRdb's copy holds only in-frame clones and misses some; the assay was immunoSEQ multiplex PCR. The data hold about 1,800,000 clones, with about 95% observed a single time. Naivety among CD8 cells was defined by CD45RO negativity and positive CCR7 selection, thereby excluding terminally differentiated effector memory CD45RA+ cells. V lost 1 base, J lost 0 bases, and 10 bases lay in between. CDR1 is SNHLY, CDR2 FYNNEI, per germline. The CDR3 is made up of 15 amino acids. The receptor comes from a man aged 18 to 30 in good health. The chain links TRBV2 to TRBJ2-7, with D possibly matching TRBD2 (6 bases). The specimen was naive CD8+ T cells sorted from blood. CDR3 in DNA: TGTGCCAGCAGTGAAGAGGCGGGGAGCTCCTACGAGCAGTACTTC. Translation gives CASSEEAGSSYEQYF.